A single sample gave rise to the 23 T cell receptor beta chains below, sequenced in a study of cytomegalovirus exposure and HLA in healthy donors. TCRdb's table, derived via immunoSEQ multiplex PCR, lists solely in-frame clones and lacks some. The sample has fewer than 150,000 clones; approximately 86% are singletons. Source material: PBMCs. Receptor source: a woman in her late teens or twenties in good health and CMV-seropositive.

The DNA for the CDR3 is TGTGCCAGCAAGAGCGGGAGCTACAATGAGCAGTTCTTC. It is translated as CASKSGSYNEQFF. This rearrangement joins TRBV27 to TRBJ2-1; 8 bases map to TRBD2. CDR1 is MNHEY, CDR2 SMNVEV, per germline (reference sequence). This CDR3 contains 13 residues. J gave up 3 bases and V 7 bases, and 2 bases lay outside the gene matches.

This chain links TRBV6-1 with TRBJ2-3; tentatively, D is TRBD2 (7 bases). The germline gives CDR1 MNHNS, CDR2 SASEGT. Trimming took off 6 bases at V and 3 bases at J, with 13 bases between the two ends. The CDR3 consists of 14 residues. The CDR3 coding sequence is TGTGCCAGCAGAGCAGGGGAGGGGACAGATACGCAGTATTTT. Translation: CASRAGEGTDTQYF.

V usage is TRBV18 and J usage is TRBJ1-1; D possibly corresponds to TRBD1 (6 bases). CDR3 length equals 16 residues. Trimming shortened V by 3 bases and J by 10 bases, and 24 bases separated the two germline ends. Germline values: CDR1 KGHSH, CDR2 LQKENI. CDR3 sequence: CASSPASAGVRLGAFF. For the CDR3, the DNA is TGTGCCAGCTCACCGGCTTCCGCAGGGGTGAGGTTAGGAGCTTTCTTT.

DNA of the CDR3: TGCGCCAGCAGCTTGGCCGCAACTAGCGGACAAGAGACCCAGTACTTC. Its protein product is CASSLAATSGQETQYF. V and J are TRBV5-1 and TRBJ2-5; 8 bases are shared with TRBD2. CDR1 is SGHRS and CDR2 is YFSETQ in the germline V gene. The J segment lost 2 bases and the V segment lost 0 bases, leaving 6 bases of the junction unmatched. This CDR3 has 16 amino acids.

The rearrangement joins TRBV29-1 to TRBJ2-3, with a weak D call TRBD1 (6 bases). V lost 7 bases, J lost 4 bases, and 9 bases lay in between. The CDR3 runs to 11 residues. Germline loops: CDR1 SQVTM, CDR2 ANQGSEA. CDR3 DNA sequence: TGCAGCGCGGACAGTTCAGATACGCAGTATTTT. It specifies CSADSSDTQYF.

CDR3 region: CAIRGDREAPSNTDTQYF. DNA of the CDR3: TGTGCCATCAGGGGAGACAGGGAAGCTCCTTCGAACACAGATACGCAGTATTTT. The chain has TRBV10-3 and TRBJ2-3; 7 bases line up with TRBD1. With V trimmed by 6 bases and J by 2 bases, 17 bases remained unmatched. CDR3 length: 18 amino acids. In germline, CDR1 is ENHRY, CDR2 SYGVKD.

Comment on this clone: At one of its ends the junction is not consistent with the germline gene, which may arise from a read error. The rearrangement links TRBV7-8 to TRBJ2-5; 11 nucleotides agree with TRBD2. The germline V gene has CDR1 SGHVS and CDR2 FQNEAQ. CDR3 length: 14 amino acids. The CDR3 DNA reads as TGTGCCAGCAGCGTAGCGGGAGGGGAGGAGACCCAGTACTTC. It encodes CASSVAGGEETQYF.

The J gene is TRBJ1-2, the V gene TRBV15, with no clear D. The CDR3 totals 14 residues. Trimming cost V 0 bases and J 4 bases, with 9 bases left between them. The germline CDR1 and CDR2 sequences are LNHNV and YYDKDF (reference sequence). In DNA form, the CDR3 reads TGTGCCACCAGCAGAGATACGACAAGCTATGGCTACACCTTC. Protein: CATSRDTTSYGYTF.

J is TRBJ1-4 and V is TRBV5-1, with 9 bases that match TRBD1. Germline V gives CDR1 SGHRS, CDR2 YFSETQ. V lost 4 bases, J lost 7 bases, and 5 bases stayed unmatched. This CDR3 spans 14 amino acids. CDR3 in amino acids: CASSPGQGFEKLFF. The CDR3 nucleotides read TGCGCCAGCAGCCCGGGACAGGGTTTTGAAAAACTGTTTTTT.

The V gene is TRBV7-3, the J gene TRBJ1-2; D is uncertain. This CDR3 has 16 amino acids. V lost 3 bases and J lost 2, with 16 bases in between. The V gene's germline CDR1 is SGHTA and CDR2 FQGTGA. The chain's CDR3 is CASSFGPGLKNYGYTF. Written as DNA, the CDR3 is TGTGCCAGCAGCTTTGGGCCAGGTTTGAAAAACTATGGCTACACCTTC.

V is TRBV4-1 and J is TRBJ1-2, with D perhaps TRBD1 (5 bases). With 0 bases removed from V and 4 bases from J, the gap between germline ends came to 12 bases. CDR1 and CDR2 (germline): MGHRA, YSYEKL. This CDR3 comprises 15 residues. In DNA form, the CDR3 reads TGCGCCAGCAGCCAAGATTGGCAGGGTCGCTATGGCTACACCTTC. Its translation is CASSQDWQGRYGYTF.

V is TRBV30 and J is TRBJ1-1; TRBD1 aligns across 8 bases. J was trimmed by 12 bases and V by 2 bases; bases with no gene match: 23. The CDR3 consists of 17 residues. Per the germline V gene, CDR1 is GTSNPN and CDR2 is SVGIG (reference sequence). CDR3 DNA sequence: TGTGCCTGGAGTCCCCGGACAGGGTTCGTCGATTTGAGTCGGACTTTCTTT. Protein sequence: CAWSPRTGFVDLSRTFF.

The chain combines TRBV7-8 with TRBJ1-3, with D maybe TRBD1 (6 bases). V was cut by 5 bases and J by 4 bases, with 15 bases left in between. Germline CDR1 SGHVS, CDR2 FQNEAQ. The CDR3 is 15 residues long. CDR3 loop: CASSPQGQKGNTIYF. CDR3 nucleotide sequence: TGTGCCAGCAGCCCACAAGGACAGAAGGGAAACACCATATATTTT.

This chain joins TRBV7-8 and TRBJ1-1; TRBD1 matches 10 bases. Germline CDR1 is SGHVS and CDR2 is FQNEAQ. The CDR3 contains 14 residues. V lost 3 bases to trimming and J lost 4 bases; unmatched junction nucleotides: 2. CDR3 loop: CASSFRDRGTEAFF. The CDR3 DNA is TGTGCCAGCAGCTTCCGGGACAGGGGCACTGAAGCTTTCTTT.

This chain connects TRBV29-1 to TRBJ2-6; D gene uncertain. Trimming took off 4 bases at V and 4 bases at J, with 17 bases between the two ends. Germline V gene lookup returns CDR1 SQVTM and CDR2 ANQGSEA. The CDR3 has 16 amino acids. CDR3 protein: CSVVQAEFTGANVLTF. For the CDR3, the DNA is TGCAGCGTTGTGCAGGCTGAATTCACGGGGGCCAACGTCCTGACTTTC.

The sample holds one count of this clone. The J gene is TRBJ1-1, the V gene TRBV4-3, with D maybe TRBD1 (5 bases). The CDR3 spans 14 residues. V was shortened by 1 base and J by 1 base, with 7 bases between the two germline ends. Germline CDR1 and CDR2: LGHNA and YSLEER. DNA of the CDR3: TGCGCCAGCAGCCAAGTAACAGGGAACACTGAAGCTTTCTTT. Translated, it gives CASSQVTGNTEAFF.

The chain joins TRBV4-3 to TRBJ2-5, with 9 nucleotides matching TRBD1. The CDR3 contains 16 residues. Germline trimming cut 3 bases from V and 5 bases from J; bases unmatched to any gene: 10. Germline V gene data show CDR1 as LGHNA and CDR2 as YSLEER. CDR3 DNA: TGCGCCAGCAGCCAGATAGACAGGGGGGAAGGGGAGACCCAGTACTTC. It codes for CASSQIDRGEGETQYF.

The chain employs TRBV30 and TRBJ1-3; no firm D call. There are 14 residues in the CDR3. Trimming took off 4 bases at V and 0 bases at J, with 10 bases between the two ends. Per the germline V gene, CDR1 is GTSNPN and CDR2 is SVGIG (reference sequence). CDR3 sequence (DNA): TGTGCCTGGACCTCGGGGTACTCTGGAAACACCATATATTTT. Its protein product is CAWTSGYSGNTIYF.

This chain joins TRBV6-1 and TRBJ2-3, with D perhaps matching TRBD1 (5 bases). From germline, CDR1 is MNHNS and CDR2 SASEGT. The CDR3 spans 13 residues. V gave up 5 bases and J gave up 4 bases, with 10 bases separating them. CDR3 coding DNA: TGTGCCAGCAGTAGGGCACAGGCAGATACGCAGTATTTT. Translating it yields CASSRAQADTQYF.

The CDR3 nucleotides are TGTGCCAGCAGTGAGGGGCGGGGTTTGGGCACTGAAGCTTTCTTT. It codes for CASSEGRGLGTEAFF. The gene calls are TRBV6-1 and TRBJ1-1; D may be TRBD1 (5 bases). There are 15 residues in the CDR3. V shed 3 bases and J shed 4 bases, with 15 bases lying between them. Germline lookup yields CDR1 MNHNS and CDR2 SASEGT.

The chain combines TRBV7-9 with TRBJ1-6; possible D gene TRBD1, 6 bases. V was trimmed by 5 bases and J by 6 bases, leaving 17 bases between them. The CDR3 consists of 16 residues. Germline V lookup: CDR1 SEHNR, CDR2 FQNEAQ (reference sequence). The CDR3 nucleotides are TGTGCCAGCAGCCACAAGGGACACTCGGCTAATTCACCCCTCCACTTT. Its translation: CASSHKGHSANSPLHF.

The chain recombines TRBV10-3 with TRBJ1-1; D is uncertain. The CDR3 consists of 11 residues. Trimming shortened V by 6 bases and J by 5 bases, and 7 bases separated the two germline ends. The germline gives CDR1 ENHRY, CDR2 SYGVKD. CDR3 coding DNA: TGTGCCATCAGCGACGGGACTGAAGCTTTCTTT. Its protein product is CAISDGTEAFF.

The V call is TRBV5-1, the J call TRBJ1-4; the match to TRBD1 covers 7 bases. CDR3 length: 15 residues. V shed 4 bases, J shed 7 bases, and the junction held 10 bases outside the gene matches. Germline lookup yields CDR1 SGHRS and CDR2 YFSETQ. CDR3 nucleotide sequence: TGCGCCAGCAGCGCCCAAGGGGGCCAGAGTGAAAAACTGTTTTTT. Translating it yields CASSAQGGQSEKLFF. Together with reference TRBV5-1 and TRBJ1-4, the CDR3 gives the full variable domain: KAGVTQTPRYLIKTRGQQVTLSCSPISGHRSVSWYQQTPGQGLQFLFEYFSETQRNKGNFPGRFSGRQFSNSRSEMNVSTLELGDSALYLCASSAQGGQSEKLFFGSGTQLSVL.